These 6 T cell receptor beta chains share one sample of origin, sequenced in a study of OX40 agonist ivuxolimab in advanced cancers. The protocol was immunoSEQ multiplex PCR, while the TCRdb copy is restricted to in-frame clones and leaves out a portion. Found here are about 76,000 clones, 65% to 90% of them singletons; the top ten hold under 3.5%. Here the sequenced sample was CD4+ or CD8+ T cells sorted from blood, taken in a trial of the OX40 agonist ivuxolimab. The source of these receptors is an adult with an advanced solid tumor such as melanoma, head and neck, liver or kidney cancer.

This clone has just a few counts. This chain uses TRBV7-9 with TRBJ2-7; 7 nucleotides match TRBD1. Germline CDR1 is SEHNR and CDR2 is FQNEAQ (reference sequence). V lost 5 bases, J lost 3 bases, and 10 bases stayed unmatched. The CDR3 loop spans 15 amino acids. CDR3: CASSPPAQGDYEQYF. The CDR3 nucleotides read TGTGCCAGCAGCCCACCCGCCCAGGGGGACTACGAGCAGTACTTC.

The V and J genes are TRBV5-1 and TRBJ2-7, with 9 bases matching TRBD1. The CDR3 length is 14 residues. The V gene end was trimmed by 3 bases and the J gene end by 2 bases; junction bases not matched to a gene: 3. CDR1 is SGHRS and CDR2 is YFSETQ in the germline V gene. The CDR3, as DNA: TGCGCCAGCAGCTCGGGACAGGGTCCCTACGAGCAGTACTTC. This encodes CASSSGQGPYEQYF.

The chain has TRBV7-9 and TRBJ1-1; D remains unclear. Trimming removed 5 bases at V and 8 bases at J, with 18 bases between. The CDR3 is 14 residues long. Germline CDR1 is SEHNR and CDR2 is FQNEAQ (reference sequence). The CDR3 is CASSEEGIPGEAFF. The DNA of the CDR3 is TGTGCCAGCAGCGAAGAAGGAATACCGGGAGAAGCTTTCTTT.

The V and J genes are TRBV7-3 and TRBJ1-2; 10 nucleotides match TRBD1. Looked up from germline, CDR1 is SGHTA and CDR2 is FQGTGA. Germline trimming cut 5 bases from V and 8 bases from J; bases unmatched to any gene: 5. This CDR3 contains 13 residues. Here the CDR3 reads CASSTDRGEGYTF. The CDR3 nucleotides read TGTGCCAGCAGCACGGACAGGGGGGAAGGCTACACCTTC.

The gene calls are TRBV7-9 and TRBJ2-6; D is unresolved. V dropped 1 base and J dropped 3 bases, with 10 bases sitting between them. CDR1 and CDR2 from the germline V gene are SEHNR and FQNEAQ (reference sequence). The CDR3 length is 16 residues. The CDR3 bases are TGTGCCAGCAGCTTAGGTATGGTGGTTGGGGCCAACGTCCTGACTTTC. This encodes CASSLGMVVGANVLTF.

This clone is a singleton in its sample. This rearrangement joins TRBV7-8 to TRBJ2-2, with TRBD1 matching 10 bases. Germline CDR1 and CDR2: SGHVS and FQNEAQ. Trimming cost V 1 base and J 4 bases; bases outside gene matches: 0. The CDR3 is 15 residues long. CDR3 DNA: TGTGCCAGCAGCTTAGGACAGGGGGCCACCGGGGAGCTGTTTTTT. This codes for CASSLGQGATGELFF.